The 12 T cell receptor beta chains in this list originate from one sample, sequenced in a study of cytomegalovirus exposure and HLA in healthy donors (dated by TCRdb to 2015 to 2018). The protocol used for the library was the immunoSEQ multiplex PCR assay. The multiplex PCR relied on a mix of 60 forward primers for TCR Vbeta segments and 13 reverse primers for TCR Jbeta segments. TCRdb retrieved this table from immuneACCESS and kept in-frame rearrangements only. Not all clones are present; in checked studies, unresolved V genes account for under half, and no reason is known for the remainder. Counted in this sample were around 120,000 clones; more than 80% of them appeared once. Over 2% of the sample lies in the top ten. Source material: PBMCs. Receptor source: a man aged 30 to 45 in good health and CMV-seronegative.

This clone is a singleton in its sample. As DNA, the CDR3 is TGTGCCAGCTCACCAGTTGCCGGGAGGACCCCCTACGAGCAGTACTTC. This sequence encodes CASSPVAGRTPYEQYF. The gene calls are TRBV18 and TRBJ2-7, with 7 bases lining up with TRBD2. Germline V gene sequence: CDR1 KGHSH, CDR2 LQKENI. The CDR3 is 16 residues long. The V segment lost 2 bases and the J segment 2 bases; nucleotides outside the gene matches: 9.

The V gene is TRBV29-1, the J gene TRBJ1-2; D perhaps matches TRBD1 (5 bases). V lost 0 bases and J lost 4, with 9 bases in between. The CDR3 totals 13 residues. Germline lookup yields CDR1 SQVTM and CDR2 ANQGSEA. The CDR3 protein is CSVEDPGIYGYTF. In nucleotides, the CDR3 is TGCAGCGTTGAAGATCCAGGGATCTATGGCTACACCTTC.

Here the CDR3 DNA reads TGCAGCGTATCGACTAGCGGGCAAAGCTCCTACAATGAGCAGTTCTTC. It yields the protein CSVSTSGQSSYNEQFF. The chain carries TRBV29-1 and TRBJ2-1; 10 nucleotides line up with TRBD2. The V segment lost 6 bases and the J segment 0 bases; nucleotides outside the gene matches: 8. CDR1 and CDR2 from the germline V gene are SQVTM and ANQGSEA. This CDR3 has 16 residues.

This clone was observed a few times. The rearrangement links TRBV15 to TRBJ1-5; 10 nucleotides agree with TRBD1. The CDR3 runs 16 residues. V was pared by 0 bases and J by 6 bases, with 5 bases of the junction left unmatched. CDR1 and CDR2 (germline): LNHNV, YYDKDF (reference sequence). The CDR3 protein is CATSRDRDRGIQPQHF. In nucleotides, the CDR3 is TGTGCCACCAGCAGAGACCGGGACAGGGGAATTCAGCCCCAGCATTTT.

The rearrangement uses TRBV11-3 and TRBJ2-3, with 8 bases fitting TRBD2. The CDR3 spans 16 residues. V lost 3 bases, J lost 0 bases, and 5 bases stayed unmatched. Looked up from germline, CDR1 is SGHNT and CDR2 is YENEEA. The CDR3 region has the DNA TGTGCCAGCAGCTTTGGACTAGCCCCAAGCACAGATACGCAGTATTTT. Residues: CASSFGLAPSTDTQYF.

CDR3 bases: TGTGCCAGCAGCCAAGATATTCCCGGACAGGGGTGGACAGATACGCAGTATTTT. This sequence encodes CASSQDIPGQGWTDTQYF. The chain recombines TRBV14 with TRBJ2-3; 9 nucleotides agree with TRBD1. Germline-derived CDR1 and CDR2 are SGHDN and FVKESK. CDR3 size: 18 residues. The V and J ends lost 0 bases and 3 bases, in that order; junction bases with no gene match: 10.

The rearrangement uses TRBV10-3 and TRBJ1-1; a possible D gene is TRBD1 (5 bases). CDR3 length equals 14 residues. Germline CDR1 and CDR2: ENHRY and SYGVKD. The germline V and J ends were trimmed by 4 bases and 1 base, with 10 bases remaining between them. DNA of the CDR3: TGTGCCATCAGTGGTCGACAGTCGAACACTGAAGCTTTCTTT. This gives the protein CAISGRQSNTEAFF.

The gene calls are TRBV7-2 and TRBJ2-1, with 8 bases that match TRBD2. Germline V lookup: CDR1 SGHTA, CDR2 FQGNSA. Losses at the gene ends were 0 bases for V and 14 bases for J; bases not matched to a gene: 12. The CDR3 is 15 residues long. The CDR3 is CASSLASLAGSREFF. CDR3 nucleotides: TGTGCCAGCAGCTTAGCGTCATTAGCGGGGAGCCGGGAGTTCTTC.

V gene TRBV11-2 combines with J gene TRBJ2-7, with TRBD2 identical over 10 bases. V lost 5 bases and J lost 1; bases outside the gene matches: 8. CDR3 length equals 16 residues. Germline V CDR1 and CDR2: SGHAT, FQNNGV. CDR3 nucleotides: TGTGCCAGCAGCCGATCTAGCGGGAGAGAATCCTACGAGCAGTACTTC. Residues: CASSRSSGRESYEQYF.

The chain employs TRBV2 and TRBJ1-5; D is undetermined. The CDR3 consists of 14 residues. With 5 bases removed from V and 1 base from J, the gap between germline ends came to 9 bases. Looked up from germline, CDR1 is SNHLY and CDR2 is FYNNEI. The CDR3 here is CASSPQASNQPQHF. CDR3 DNA sequence: TGTGCCAGCAGTCCTCAGGCGAGCAATCAGCCCCAGCATTTT.

The chain links TRBV7-6 to TRBJ2-5; TRBD2 might be the D (6 bases). Between the trimmed V and J ends, which lost 3 bases and 2 bases, there was a span of 22 bases. The germline CDR1 and CDR2 sequences are SGHVS and FNYEAQ. This CDR3 is 18 amino acids long. This CDR3 is CASSFVLRQRGGQETQYF. CDR3 coding DNA: TGTGCCAGCAGCTTTGTCCTCAGACAGAGAGGAGGGCAAGAGACCCAGTACTTC.

This chain connects TRBV5-1 to TRBJ2-1, with D possibly TRBD1 on 6 matching bases. Trimming removed 4 bases from V and 2 bases from J, with 13 bases in between. The germline V gene has CDR1 SGHRS and CDR2 YFSETQ. The CDR3 extends over 15 amino acids. CDR3 protein: CASSEQGVPYNEQFF. Written as DNA, the CDR3 is TGCGCCAGCAGCGAACAGGGAGTCCCCTACAATGAGCAGTTCTTC. The full variable domain, with the rest looked up from reference TRBV5-1 and TRBJ2-1, is KAGVTQTPRYLIKTRGQQVTLSCSPISGHRSVSWYQQTPGQGLQFLFEYFSETQRNKGNFPGRFSGRQFSNSRSEMNVSTLELGDSALYLCASSEQGVPYNEQFFGPGTRLTVL.